Shown below are 13 T cell receptor beta chains from a single sample sequenced in a study of blood T cells in healthy people across ages (dated by TCRdb to 2015 to 2017). Library creation used 5' RACE. Sequencer: Illumina HiSeq 2500. The second PCR ran for about 6 to 11 cycles and used a J-beta primer mix along with a sample-barcoded 5' primer. The public reads were reprocessed in TCRdb via fastp at Q25 and MiXCR, keeping in-frame beta chains. A single entry per CDR3 protein holds the most common genes and DNA from its merged rows. The sample table holds 630,000 or so distinct CDR3 sequences, of which roughly 32% were seen once. The ten largest clones represent approximately 15% of the sample. The source material was blood. The receptors derive from a woman over 75 in good health. Donor details come from another sample of the same person, matched by shared clones.

This clonotype has ten or more counts. The chain combines TRBV7-2 with TRBJ2-1; D is unclear. Germline V gene lookup returns CDR1 SGHTA and CDR2 FQGNSA. The germline V and J ends were trimmed by 1 base and 10 bases, with 11 bases remaining between them. CDR3 length: 13 residues. This chain's CDR3 is CASSLEGSREQFF. The DNA of the CDR3 is TGTGCCAGCAGCTTAGAAGGCTCGAGGGAGCAGTTCTTC.

This clonotype was detected a few times. The chain uses TRBV12-5 and TRBJ1-2; D uncertain. The CDR3 runs 14 residues. Per germline, CDR1 LGHNT and CDR2 FRNRAP. V was clipped by 5 bases and J by 2 bases, with 12 bases between them. The CDR3 DNA follows: TGTGCTAGTGGTCTGGACGTACCAAACTATGGCTACACCTTC. This codes for CASGLDVPNYGYTF.

A word on this clonotype: The junction shows a germline mismatch at one end, possibly a read error. V usage is TRBV5-1 and J usage is TRBJ1-4; possibly TRBD1 for D (6 bases). Germline CDR1 SGHRS, CDR2 YFSETQ. The CDR3 consists of 15 residues. CDR3 region: CVSSPQGSTNEKLFF. Here the CDR3 DNA reads TGCGTCAGCAGCCCCCAGGGGTCAACTAATGAAAAACTGTTTTTT.

This clonotype was observed at least ten times. The CDR3 DNA reads TGTGCCAGCAGGCGCCAGGGTGACTCCTACGAGCAGTACTTC. Its protein is CASRRQGDSYEQYF. The chain recombines TRBV28 with TRBJ2-7; D may be TRBD1 (5 bases). Germline V lookup: CDR1 MDHEN, CDR2 SYDVKM. Between the trimmed V and J ends, which lost 6 bases and 0 bases, there was a span of 12 bases. This CDR3 comprises 14 residues.

The chain recombines TRBV29-1 with TRBJ2-1, with TRBD1 matching over 9 bases. CDR3 length equals 14 residues. The V and J ends lost 6 bases and 6 bases, in that order; junction bases with no gene match: 9. CDR1 is SQVTM, CDR2 ANQGSEA, per germline. CDR3 loop: CSVPGTGLVNEQFF. As DNA, the CDR3 is TGCAGCGTCCCCGGGACAGGGTTAGTCAATGAGCAGTTCTTC.

The CDR3 sequence: CASSRDRADEQYF. CDR3 bases: TGTGCCAGCAGCCGGGACAGGGCCGACGAGCAGTACTTC. The gene calls are TRBV2 and TRBJ2-7; 9 bases fit TRBD1. CDR3 length: 13 residues. V gave up 6 bases and J gave up 5 bases; unmatched junction bases: 5. The V gene's germline CDR1 is SNHLY and CDR2 FYNNEI.

The rearrangement links TRBV5-5 to TRBJ1-2, with D perhaps TRBD1 (6 bases). Trimming removed 5 bases at V and 2 bases at J, with 16 bases between. The CDR3 extends over 15 amino acids. Germline CDR1 SGHKS, CDR2 YYEKEE (reference sequence). CDR3 in DNA: TGTGCCAGCAGTCACCAACAGGGATACAACTATGGCTACACCTTC. Amino acid sequence: CASSHQQGYNYGYTF.

This clonotype was seen ten or more times. The chain employs TRBV5-6 and TRBJ2-5; D uncertain. V was pared by 0 bases and J by 4 bases, with 19 bases between. The V gene's germline CDR1 is SGHDT and CDR2 YYEEEE. The CDR3 runs to 17 residues. CDR3 loop: CASSLATASLDRETQYF. CDR3 coding DNA: TGTGCCAGCAGCTTGGCCACGGCTTCTCTCGATCGAGAGACCCAGTACTTC. The whole variable domain, filled in from reference TRBV5-6 and TRBJ2-5, reads DAGVTQSPTHLIKTRGQQVTLRCSPKSGHDTVSWYQQALGQGPQFIFQYYEEEERQRGNFPDRFSGHQFPNYSSELNVNALLLGDSALYLCASSLATASLDRETQYFGPGTRLLVL.

The chain employs TRBV11-2 and TRBJ2-1, with D possibly matching TRBD2 (5 bases). The CDR3 length is 13 residues. V lost 3 bases and J 7 bases, leaving 10 bases between the germline ends. Germline CDR1 reads SGHAT; CDR2 reads FQNNGV. The chain's CDR3 is CASSFGSGNEQFF. The CDR3 DNA is TGTGCCAGCAGCTTTGGATCGGGGAATGAGCAGTTCTTC. The full variable domain, with the rest looked up from reference TRBV11-2 and TRBJ2-1, is EAGVAQSPRYKIIEKRQSVAFWCNPISGHATLYWYQQILGQGPKLLIQFQNNGVVDDSQLPKDRFSAERLKGVDSTLKIQPAKLEDSAVYLCASSFGSGNEQFFGPGTRLTVL.

This clonotype was observed at least ten times. This chain links TRBV15 with TRBJ1-4, with no clear D. This CDR3 is 14 amino acids long. The germline V gene encodes CDR1 LNHNV and CDR2 YYDKDF (reference sequence). V was pared by 1 base and J by 0 bases, with 3 bases between. CDR3 sequence: CATSRAATNEKLFF. In nucleotides, the CDR3 is TGTGCCACCAGCAGAGCTGCAACTAATGAAAAACTGTTTTTT.

This clonotype occurred a few times. Sequence at one end of the junction differs from germline and may be a read error. J is TRBJ1-6 and V is TRBV30; D gene ambiguous. There are 16 residues in the CDR3. From germline, CDR1 is GTSNPN and CDR2 SVGIG (reference sequence). In DNA, the CDR3 is TGTGCCTGGAAGGAGGCAGTCCCCTCCGATAATTCACCCCTCCACTTT. It encodes CAWKEAVPSDNSPLHF.

This clonotype was detected only a few times. A much bigger clone sits one base away, suggesting this may be a read error. The chain uses TRBV29-1 and TRBJ2-1; 11 nucleotides match TRBD2. The last part of the DNA fits TRBJ2-7 better; the J call may be wrong. The CDR3 consists of 15 residues. Germline assignment: CDR1 SQVTM and CDR2 ANQGSEA. The CDR3 DNA reads TGCAGCGAAATTACTAGCGGGGGACTAAACAATGAGCAGTACTTC. Translated: CSEITSGGLNNEQYF.

Turning to this clonotype: It may be a read error: a sequence one base away is much more abundant. The rearrangement links TRBV7-2 to TRBJ2-2, with TRBD2 as a possible D gene (6 bases). CDR1 is SGHTA and CDR2 is FQGNSA in the germline V gene. This CDR3 comprises 16 residues. CDR3 sequence (DNA): TGTGCCAGCAGCTTAGCTGGCGGGGTGAACACCGGGGAGCGGTTTTTT. It translates to CASSLAGGVNTGERFF.